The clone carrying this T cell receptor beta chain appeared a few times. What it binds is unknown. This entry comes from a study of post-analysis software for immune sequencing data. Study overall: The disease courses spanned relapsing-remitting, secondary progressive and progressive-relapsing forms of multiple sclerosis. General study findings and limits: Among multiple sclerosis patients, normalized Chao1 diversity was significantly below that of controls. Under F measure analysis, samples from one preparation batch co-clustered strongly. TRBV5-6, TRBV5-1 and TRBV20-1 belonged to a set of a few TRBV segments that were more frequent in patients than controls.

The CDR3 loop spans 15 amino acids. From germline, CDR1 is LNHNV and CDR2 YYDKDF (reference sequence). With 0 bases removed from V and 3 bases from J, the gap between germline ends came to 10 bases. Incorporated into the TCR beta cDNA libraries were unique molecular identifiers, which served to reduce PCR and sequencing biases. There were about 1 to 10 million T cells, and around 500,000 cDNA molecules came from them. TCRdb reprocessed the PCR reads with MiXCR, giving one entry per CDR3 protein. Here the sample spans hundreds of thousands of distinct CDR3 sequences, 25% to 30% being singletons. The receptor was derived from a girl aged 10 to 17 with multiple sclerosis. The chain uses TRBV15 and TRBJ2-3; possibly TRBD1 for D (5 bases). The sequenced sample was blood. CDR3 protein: CATSREARVTDTQYF. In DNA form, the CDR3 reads TGTGCCACCAGCAGAGAGGCCAGGGTAACAGATACGCAGTATTTT.